This T cell receptor beta chain is from a study of spatial heterogeneity in lung cancer. On the study more broadly: Consistently, beta-chain sequences turned up in larger numbers than alpha-chain sequences did. Overall study findings and caveats: How many expanded intratumoral alpha and beta TCRs were present tracked the tumor mutation count, which was a count of nonsynonymous mutations. Expanded TCRs classified as ubiquitous or regional were counted, and these counts tracked ubiquitous and regional nonsynonymous mutations, respectively.

Each CDR3 protein gets one entry after TCRdb re-called the 5' RACE reads with MiXCR. The data contain more than 2,000 distinct CDR3 sequences, 8% to 9.5% of them singletons. The time point is: sample taken at primary tumor resection. This clonotype was observed a few times. Its matching antigen is unknown. CDR1 MDHEN and CDR2 SYDVKM come from the germline V gene. The CDR3 length is 14 residues. V was cut by 3 bases and J by 1 base, with 8 bases left in between. This receptor was identified in a male donor with early-stage non-small cell lung cancer. The source was lung tumor tissue, collected at surgery. The chain employs TRBV28 and TRBJ2-3; D ambiguous. The CDR3 region is CASSFLGGTDTQYF. The CDR3 DNA reads TGTGCCAGCAGTTTCCTCGGAGGCACAGATACGCAGTATTTT.